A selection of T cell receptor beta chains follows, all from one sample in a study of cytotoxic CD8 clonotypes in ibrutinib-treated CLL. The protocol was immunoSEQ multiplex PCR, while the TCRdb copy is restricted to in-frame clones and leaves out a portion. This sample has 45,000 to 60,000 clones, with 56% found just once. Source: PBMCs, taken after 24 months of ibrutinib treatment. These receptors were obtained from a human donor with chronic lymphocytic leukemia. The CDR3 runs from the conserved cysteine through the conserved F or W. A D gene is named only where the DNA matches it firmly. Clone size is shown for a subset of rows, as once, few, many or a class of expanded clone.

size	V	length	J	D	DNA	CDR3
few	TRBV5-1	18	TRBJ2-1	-	TGCGCCAGCAGCTTGGGCGCCTCACTAGGGAGCTCCTACAATGAGCAGTTCTTC	CASSLGASLGSSYNEQFF
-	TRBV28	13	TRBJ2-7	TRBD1	TGTGCCAGCCGGGACAGGGGGCGATACGAGCAGTACTTC	CASRDRGRYEQYF
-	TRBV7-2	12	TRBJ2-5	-	TGTGCCAGCAGATTCCCACAAGAGACCCAGTACTTC	CASRFPQETQYF
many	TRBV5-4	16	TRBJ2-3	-	TGTGCCAGCAGCTTGGAGGGGGGGGTGGGCACAGATACGCAGTATTTT	CASSLEGGVGTDTQYF
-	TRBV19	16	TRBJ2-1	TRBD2	TGTGCCAGTAGTATACTAGCGGGAGTAGCCTACAATGAGCAGTTCTTC	CASSILAGVAYNEQFF
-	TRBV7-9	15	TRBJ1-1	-	TGTGCCAGCAGCTTAAGGAGGGGGATGAACACTGAAGCTTTCTTT	CASSLRRGMNTEAFF
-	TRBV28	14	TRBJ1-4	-	TGTGCCAGCGCCCAGGGTTCGAGGAATGAAAAACTGTTTTTT	CASAQGSRNEKLFF
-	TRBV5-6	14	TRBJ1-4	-	TGTGCCAGCAGCCGTGACTTGGGTAGGGAAAAACTGTTTTTT	CASSRDLGREKLFF
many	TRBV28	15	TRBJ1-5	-	TGTGCCAGCAGTGGCGACAGGATGAGGTATCAGCCCCAGCATTTT	CASSGDRMRYQPQHF
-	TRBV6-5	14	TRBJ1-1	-	TGTGCCAGCAGACAGGGTTGGGCGAACACTGAAGCTTTCTTT	CASRQGWANTEAFF
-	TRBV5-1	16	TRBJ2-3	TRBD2	TGCGCCAGCAGCGCCGGGGCTAGCGGGAGTGGGGATACGCAGTATTTT	CASSAGASGSGDTQYF
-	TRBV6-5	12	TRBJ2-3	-	TGTGCCAGCAGTTACTCGGGAGGTACGCAGTATTTT	CASSYSGGTQYF
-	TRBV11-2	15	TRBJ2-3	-	TGTGCCAGCAGCTTAGTATGGGGTAGCACAGATACGCAGTATTTT	CASSLVWGSTDTQYF
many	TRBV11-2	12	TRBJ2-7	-	TGTGCCAGCAGCCCCTTTTACAACGAGCAGTACTTC	CASSPFYNEQYF
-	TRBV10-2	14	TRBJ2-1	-	TGCGCCAGCAGTGAGTCCGAGACCAGGGGTGAGCAGTTCTTC	CASSESETRGEQFF
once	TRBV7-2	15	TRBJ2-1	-	TGTGCCAGCAGCTTAGACCGGAGCTCCTACAATGAGCAGTTCTTC	CASSLDRSSYNEQFF
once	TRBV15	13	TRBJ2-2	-	TGTGCCACCAGGGAGTTCGGTACCGGGGAGCTGTTTTTT	CATREFGTGELFF
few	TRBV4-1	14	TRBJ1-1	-	TGCGCCAGCAGCCAAGGGTATGGGACCGCTGAAGCTTTCTTT	CASSQGYGTAEAFF
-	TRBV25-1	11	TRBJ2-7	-	TGTGCCAGCAGTGTCTGGGGCGAGCAGTACTTC	CASSVWGEQYF
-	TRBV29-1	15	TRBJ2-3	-	TGCAGCGTAGGGGGGACAGATAACTCTCCAGATACGCAGTATTTT	CSVGGTDNSPDTQYF
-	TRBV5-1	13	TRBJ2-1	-	TGCGCCAGCAGCCCAGACTACGACAATGAGCAGTTCTTC	CASSPDYDNEQFF
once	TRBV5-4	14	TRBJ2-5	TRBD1	TGTGCCAGCAGCCGGGACAGCTACCAAGAGACCCAGTACTTC	CASSRDSYQETQYF
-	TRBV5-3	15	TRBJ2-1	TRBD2	TGTGCCAGAAGCTTGAGGACTAGCGATGACAATGAGCAGTTCTTC	CARSLRTSDDNEQFF
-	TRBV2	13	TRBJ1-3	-	TGTGCCAGCGGCGCAGGCCGTGGAAACACCATATATTTT	CASGAGRGNTIYF
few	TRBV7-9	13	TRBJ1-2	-	TGTGCCAGCGTTCCCGGGGGCGGCTATGGCTACACCTTC	CASVPGGGYGYTF
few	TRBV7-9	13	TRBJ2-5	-	TGTGCCAGCAGCTTAATTATCGAAGAGACCCAGTACTTC	CASSLIIEETQYF
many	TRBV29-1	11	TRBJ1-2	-	TGCAGCGTTTCCCTCGGGTGGGGCTACACCTTC	CSVSLGWGYTF
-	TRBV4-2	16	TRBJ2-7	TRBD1	TGTGCCAGCAGGAGAAGACCTGGGGACAGTTCCTCCGAGCAGTACTTC	CASRRRPGDSSSEQYF
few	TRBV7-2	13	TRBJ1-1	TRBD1	TGTGCCAGCAGCTCTACCGGGACAGTTGAAGCTTTCTTT	CASSSTGTVEAFF
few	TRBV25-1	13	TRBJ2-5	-	TGTGCCAGCAGTGAATCAGGGTTCGAGACCCAGTACTTC	CASSESGFETQYF
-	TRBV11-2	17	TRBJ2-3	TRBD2	TGTGCCAGCAGCGTCCGTCTCCGCGGGAGGATCGAGGATACGCAGTATTTT	CASSVRLRGRIEDTQYF
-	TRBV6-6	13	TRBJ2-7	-	TGTGCCAGCAGTCTCGACCTGCGCTACGAGCAGTACTTC	CASSLDLRYEQYF
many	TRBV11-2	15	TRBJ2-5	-	TGTGCCAGCAGTCCTGGACCGTGGTACCAAGAGACCCAGTACTTC	CASSPGPWYQETQYF
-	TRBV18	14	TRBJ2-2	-	TGTGCCAGCTCACCACTCTCGAACACCGGGGAGCTGTTTTTT	CASSPLSNTGELFF
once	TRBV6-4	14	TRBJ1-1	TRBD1	TGTGCCAGCAGTGGCCGACAGGGTGACACTGAAGCTTTCTTT	CASSGRQGDTEAFF
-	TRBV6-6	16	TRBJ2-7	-	TGTGCCAGCAGTTACTCGATAGGCAGTGTCGCCTACGAGCAGTACTTC	CASSYSIGSVAYEQYF
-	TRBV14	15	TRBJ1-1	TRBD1	TGTGCCAGCAGCCAACGGACAGGGGCAAACACTGAAGCTTTCTTT	CASSQRTGANTEAFF
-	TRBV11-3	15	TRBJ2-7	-	TGTGCCAGCAGCTTTGGGGGGCTGGGGGCGAGCGAGCAGTACTTC	CASSFGGLGASEQYF
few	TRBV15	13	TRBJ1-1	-	TGTGCCACCAGCAGAGTGCGGAACACTGAAGCTTTCTTT	CATSRVRNTEAFF
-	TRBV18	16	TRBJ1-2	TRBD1	TGTGCCAGCTCACCTCTAACCGGGACAGGGGACTATGGCTACACCTTC	CASSPLTGTGDYGYTF
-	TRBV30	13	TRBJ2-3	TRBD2	TGTGCCCGGTCACTAGCGGGAGCAGATACGCAGTATTTT	CARSLAGADTQYF
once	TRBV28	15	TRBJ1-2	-	TGTGCCAGCAGTTTACCCGGCAGGGCCCACTATGGCTACACCTTC	CASSLPGRAHYGYTF
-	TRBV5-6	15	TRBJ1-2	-	TGTGCCAGCAGCTTGCCGCTAAGAGGACAGTGGGGCTACACCTTC	CASSLPLRGQWGYTF
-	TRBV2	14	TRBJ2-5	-	TGTGCCAGCAGTGCGTATTCATCGCCCGAGACCCAGTACTTC	CASSAYSSPETQYF
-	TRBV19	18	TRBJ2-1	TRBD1	TGTGCCAGTAGTATGTTAATCCCTTGGGACAGGGGGCTGAATGAGCAGTTCTTC	CASSMLIPWDRGLNEQFF
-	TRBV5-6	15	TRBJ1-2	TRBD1	TGTGCCAGCAACGGGGGGGACAGCGAGGATGATGGCTACACCTTC	CASNGGDSEDDGYTF